This entry concerns a single T cell receptor (beta chain). Its matching antigen is unknown. Study donors comprised healthy, HIV-negative adults devoid of recent acute infection or vaccination. Each cell subset's genomic DNA was divided evenly among several immunoSEQ plates. On sorted subsets, replicate PCRs used 150 to 250 ng DNA, or about 30,000 T cell genomes. Using immunoSEQ multiplex PCR, the repertoire was profiled, and TCRdb retains in-frame clones only, with some absent. This sample yields about 1.5 million clones, of which 95% to 99% are seen a single time; less than 0.55% belongs to the top ten. This sample is part of a study of shared clonotypes between healthy human individuals. General study points: Generally, naive subsets (rather than memory subsets) showed larger estimated richness.

Germline V lookup: CDR1 SGHAT, CDR2 FQNNGV. This CDR3 comprises 14 residues. Between the trimmed V and J ends, which lost 6 bases and 8 bases, there was a span of 18 bases. This rearrangement joins TRBV11-2 to TRBJ2-3, with D perhaps matching TRBD1 or TRBD2 (5 bases each). Material: naive CD4+ T cells sorted from blood. As to subset: CD45RA+ positively selected. The sequence was obtained from a man aged 25 to 45 in good health. DNA of the CDR3: TGTGCCAGCAGTCCCGGGACCCGTAGAGGTACGCAGTATTTT. Translation gives CASSPGTRRGTQYF.